These 3 T cell receptor beta chains came from one sample sequenced in a study of early T cells in non-severe SARS-CoV-2 infection. TCRdb used MiXCR to reprocess the 5' RACE reads, holding one entry per CDR3 protein. Seen here are roughly 69,000 distinct CDR3 sequences, about 9.1% observed once, and the top ten hold about 16%. The input for sequencing was whole blood, taken at baseline. These receptors came from an adult who was a healthcare worker with PCR-confirmed SARS-CoV-2 infection or an uninfected control (not recorded which).

The sample holds a few counts of this clonotype. The chain carries TRBV29-1 and TRBJ2-3, with 8 bases that match TRBD1. CDR3 length: 14 amino acids. Looked up from germline, CDR1 is SQVTM and CDR2 is ANQGSEA. V dropped 3 bases and J dropped 3; count of bases not matched to a gene: 5. The CDR3 loop reads CSVERTGGTDTQYF. CDR3 nucleotides: TGCAGCGTTGAGCGTACAGGGGGTACAGATACGCAGTATTTT.

This clonotype was counted a few times. This chain joins TRBV5-1 and TRBJ2-1, with D unclear. In germline, CDR1 is SGHRS, CDR2 YFSETQ. Trimming took off 2 bases at V and 8 bases at J, with 17 bases between the two ends. This CDR3 contains 15 residues. CDR3 DNA: TGCGCCAGCAGCTTCCTCCGGTTGACAAGCGATGAGCAGTTCTTC. This encodes CASSFLRLTSDEQFF. The full variable domain, its missing parts supplied by reference TRBV5-1 and TRBJ2-1, is KAGVTQTPRYLIKTRGQQVTLSCSPISGHRSVSWYQQTPGQGLQFLFEYFSETQRNKGNFPGRFSGRQFSNSRSEMNVSTLELGDSALYLCASSFLRLTSDEQFFGPGTRLTVL.

Many counts were recorded for this clonotype. The chain employs TRBV12-3 or TRBV12-4 and TRBJ1-4; TRBD1 might be the D (5 bases). The CDR3 totals 14 residues. V lost 7 bases and J 7 bases, leaving 16 bases between the germline ends. CDR3 coding DNA: TGTGCCAGCACCACAAGTAGGGGCAGTGAAAAACTGTTTTTT. It specifies CASTTSRGSEKLFF.